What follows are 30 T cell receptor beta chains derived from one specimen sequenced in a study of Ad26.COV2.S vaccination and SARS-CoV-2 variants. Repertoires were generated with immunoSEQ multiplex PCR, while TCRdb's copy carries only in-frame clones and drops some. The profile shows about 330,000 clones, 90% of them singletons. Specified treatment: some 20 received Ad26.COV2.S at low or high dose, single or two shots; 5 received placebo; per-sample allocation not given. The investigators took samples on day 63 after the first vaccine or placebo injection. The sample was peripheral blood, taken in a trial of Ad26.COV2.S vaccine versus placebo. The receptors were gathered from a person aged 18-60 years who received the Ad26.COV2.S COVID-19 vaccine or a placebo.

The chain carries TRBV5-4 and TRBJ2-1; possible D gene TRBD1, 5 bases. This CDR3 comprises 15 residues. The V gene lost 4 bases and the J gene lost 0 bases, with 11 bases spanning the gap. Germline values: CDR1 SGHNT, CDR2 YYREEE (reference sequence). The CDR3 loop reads CASSGGRVSYNEQFF. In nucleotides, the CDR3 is TGTGCCAGCAGCGGCGGCAGGGTCTCCTACAATGAGCAGTTCTTC. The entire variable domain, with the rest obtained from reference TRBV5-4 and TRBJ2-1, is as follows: ETGVTQSPTHLIKTRGQQVTLRCSSQSGHNTVSWYQQALGQGPQFIFQYYREEENGRGNFPPRFSGLQFPNYSSELNVNALELDDSALYLCASSGGRVSYNEQFFGPGTRLTVL.

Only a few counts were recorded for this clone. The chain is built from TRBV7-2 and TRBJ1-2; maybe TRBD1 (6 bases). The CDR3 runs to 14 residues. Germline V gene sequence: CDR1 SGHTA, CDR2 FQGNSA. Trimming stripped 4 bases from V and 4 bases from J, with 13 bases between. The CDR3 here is CASSSQTGSYGYTF. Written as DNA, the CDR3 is TGTGCCAGCAGCTCCCAGACAGGAAGCTATGGCTACACCTTC.

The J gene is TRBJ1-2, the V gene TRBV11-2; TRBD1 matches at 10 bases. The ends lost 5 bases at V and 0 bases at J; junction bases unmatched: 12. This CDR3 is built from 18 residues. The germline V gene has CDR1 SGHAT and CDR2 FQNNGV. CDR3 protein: CASSRLRDRGPTNYGYTF. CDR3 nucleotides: TGTGCCAGCAGCCGTCTCCGGGACAGGGGCCCTACTAACTATGGCTACACCTTC. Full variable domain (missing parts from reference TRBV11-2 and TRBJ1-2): EAGVAQSPRYKIIEKRQSVAFWCNPISGHATLYWYQQILGQGPKLLIQFQNNGVVDDSQLPKDRFSAERLKGVDSTLKIQPAKLEDSAVYLCASSRLRDRGPTNYGYTFGSGTRLTVV.

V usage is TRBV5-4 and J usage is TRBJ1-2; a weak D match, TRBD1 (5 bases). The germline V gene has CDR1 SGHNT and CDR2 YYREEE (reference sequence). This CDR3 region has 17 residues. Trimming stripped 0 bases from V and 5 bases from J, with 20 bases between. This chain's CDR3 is CASSLAGGGREGYGYTF. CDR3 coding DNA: TGTGCCAGCAGCTTGGCTGGGGGGGGACGCGAGGGTTATGGCTACACCTTC. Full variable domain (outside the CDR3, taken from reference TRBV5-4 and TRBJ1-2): ETGVTQSPTHLIKTRGQQVTLRCSSQSGHNTVSWYQQALGQGPQFIFQYYREEENGRGNFPPRFSGLQFPNYSSELNVNALELDDSALYLCASSLAGGGREGYGYTFGSGTRLTVV.

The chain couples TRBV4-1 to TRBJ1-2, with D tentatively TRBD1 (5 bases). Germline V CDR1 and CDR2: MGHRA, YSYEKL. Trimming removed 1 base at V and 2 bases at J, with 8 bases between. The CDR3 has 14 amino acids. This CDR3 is CASSQGQLNYGYTF. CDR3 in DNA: TGCGCCAGCAGCCAAGGACAGCTAAACTATGGCTACACCTTC.

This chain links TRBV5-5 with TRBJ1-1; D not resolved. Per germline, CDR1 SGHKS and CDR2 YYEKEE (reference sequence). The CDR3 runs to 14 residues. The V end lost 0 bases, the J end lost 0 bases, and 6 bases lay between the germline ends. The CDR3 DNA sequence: TGTGCCAGCAGCTTGGGACCCTTGAACACTGAAGCTTTCTTT. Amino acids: CASSLGPLNTEAFF.

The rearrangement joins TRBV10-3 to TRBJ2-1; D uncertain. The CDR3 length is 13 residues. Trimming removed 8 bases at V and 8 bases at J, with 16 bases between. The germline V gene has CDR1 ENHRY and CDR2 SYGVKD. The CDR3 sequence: CAISKAEVDEQFF. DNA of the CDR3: TGTGCCATCTCGAAAGCAGAGGTGGATGAGCAGTTCTTC.

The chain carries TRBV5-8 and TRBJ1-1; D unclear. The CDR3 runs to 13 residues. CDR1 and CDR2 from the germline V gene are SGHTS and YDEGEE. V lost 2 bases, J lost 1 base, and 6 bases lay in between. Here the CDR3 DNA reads TGTGCCAGCAGCTTAGCCGGGAACACTGAAGCTTTCTTT. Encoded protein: CASSLAGNTEAFF.

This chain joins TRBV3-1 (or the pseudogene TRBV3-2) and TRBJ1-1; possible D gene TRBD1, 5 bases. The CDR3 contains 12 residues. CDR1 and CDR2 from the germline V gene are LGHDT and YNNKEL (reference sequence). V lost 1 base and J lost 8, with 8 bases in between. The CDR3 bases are TGTGCCAGCAGCCAAGTAGCAGGGGAAGCTTTCTTT. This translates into CASSQVAGEAFF.

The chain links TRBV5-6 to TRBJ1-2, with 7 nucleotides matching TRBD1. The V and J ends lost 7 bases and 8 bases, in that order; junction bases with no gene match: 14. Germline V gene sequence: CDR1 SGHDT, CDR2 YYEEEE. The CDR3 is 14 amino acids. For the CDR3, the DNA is TGTGCCAGCGATTTATGGGGACAGCGGGGCGGCTACACCTTC. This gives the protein CASDLWGQRGGYTF.

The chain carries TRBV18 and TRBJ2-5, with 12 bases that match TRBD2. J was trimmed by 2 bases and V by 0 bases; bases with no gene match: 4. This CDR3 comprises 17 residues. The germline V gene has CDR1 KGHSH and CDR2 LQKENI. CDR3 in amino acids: CASSPPSLAGGQETQYF. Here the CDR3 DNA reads TGTGCCAGCTCACCACCGAGTCTAGCGGGAGGGCAAGAGACCCAGTACTTC.

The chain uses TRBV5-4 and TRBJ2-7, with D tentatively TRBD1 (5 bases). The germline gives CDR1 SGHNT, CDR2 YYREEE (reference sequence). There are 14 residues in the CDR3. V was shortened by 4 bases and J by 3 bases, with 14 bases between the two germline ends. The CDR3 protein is CASSVTVSHYEQYF. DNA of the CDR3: TGTGCCAGCAGCGTGACAGTAAGCCACTACGAGCAGTACTTC.

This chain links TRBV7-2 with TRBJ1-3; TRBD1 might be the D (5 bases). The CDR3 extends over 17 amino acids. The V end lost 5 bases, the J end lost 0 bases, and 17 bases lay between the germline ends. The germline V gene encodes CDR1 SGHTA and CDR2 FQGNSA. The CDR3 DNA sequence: TGTGCCAGCAGCCTCCGTCCGGGACGGGGCTCTGGAAACACCATATATTTT. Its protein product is CASSLRPGRGSGNTIYF.

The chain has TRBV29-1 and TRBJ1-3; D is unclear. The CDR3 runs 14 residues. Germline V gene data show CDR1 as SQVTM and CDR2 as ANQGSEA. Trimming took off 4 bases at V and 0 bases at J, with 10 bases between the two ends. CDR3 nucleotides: TGCAGCGTTGCCCAGACGAGCTCTGGAAACACCATATATTTT. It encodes CSVAQTSSGNTIYF.

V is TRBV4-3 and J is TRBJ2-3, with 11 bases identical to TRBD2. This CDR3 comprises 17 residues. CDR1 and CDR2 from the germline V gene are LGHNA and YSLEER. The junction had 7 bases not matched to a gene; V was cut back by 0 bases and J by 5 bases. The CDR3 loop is CASSQELLAGGRDTQYF. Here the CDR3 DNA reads TGCGCCAGCAGCCAAGAACTTCTAGCGGGAGGCCGAGATACGCAGTATTTT.

The CDR3, as DNA: TGTGCCAGTAGTATAATGGGGATTGGCGGTGGCTACACCTTC. Its translation is CASSIMGIGGGYTF. The gene calls are TRBV19 and TRBJ1-2; no firm D call. Trimming took 2 bases from V and 7 from J, leaving 14 bases between them. Germline lookup yields CDR1 LNHDA and CDR2 SQIVND (reference sequence). There are 14 residues in the CDR3.

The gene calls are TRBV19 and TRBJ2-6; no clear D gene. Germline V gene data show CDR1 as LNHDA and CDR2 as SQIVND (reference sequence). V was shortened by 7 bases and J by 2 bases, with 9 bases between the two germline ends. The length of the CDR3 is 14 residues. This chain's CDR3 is CASTVSAGANVLTF. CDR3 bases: TGTGCCAGTACCGTAAGTGCTGGGGCCAACGTCCTGACTTTC. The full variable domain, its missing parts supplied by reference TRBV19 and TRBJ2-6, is DGGITQSPKYLFRKEGQNVTLSCEQNLNHDAMYWYRQDPGQGLRLIYYSQIVNDFQKGDIAEGYSVSREKKESFPLTVTSAQKNPTAFYLCASTVSAGANVLTFGAGSRLTVL.

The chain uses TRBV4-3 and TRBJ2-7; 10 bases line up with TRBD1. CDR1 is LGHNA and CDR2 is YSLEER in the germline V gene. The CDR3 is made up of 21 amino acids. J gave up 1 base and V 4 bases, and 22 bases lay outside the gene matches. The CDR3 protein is CASSLQDRGKAGLEGSYEQYV. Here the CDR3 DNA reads TGCGCCAGCAGCCTACAGGACAGGGGGAAAGCAGGGCTAGAGGGTTCCTACGAGCAGTACGTC.

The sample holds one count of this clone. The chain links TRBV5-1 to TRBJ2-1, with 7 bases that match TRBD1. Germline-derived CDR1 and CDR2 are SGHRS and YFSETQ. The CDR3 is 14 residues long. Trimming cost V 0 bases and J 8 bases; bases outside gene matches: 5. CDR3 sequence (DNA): TGCGCCAGCAGCTTGGGACAGGGAAAGGATGAGCAGTTCTTC. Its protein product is CASSLGQGKDEQFF.

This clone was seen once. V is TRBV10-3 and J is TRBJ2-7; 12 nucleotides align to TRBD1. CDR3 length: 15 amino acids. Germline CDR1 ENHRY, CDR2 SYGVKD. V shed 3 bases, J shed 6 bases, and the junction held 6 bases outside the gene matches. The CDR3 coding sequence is TGTGCCATCAGTGAAGCCGGGACAGGGGGCATCGAGCAGTACTTC. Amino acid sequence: CAISEAGTGGIEQYF.

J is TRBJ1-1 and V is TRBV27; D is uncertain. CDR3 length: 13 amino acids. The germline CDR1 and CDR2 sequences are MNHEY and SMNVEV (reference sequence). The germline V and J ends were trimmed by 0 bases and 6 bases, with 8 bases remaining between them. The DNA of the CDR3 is TGTGCCAGCAGTTTATCATCCGAGGCTGAAGCTTTCTTT. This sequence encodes CASSLSSEAEAFF.

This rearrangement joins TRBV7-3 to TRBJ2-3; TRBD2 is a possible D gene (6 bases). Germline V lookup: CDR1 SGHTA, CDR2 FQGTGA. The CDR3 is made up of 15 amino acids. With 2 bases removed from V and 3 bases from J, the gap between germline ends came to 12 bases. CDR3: CASSLVASETDTQYF. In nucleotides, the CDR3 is TGTGCCAGCAGCTTAGTGGCTAGCGAAACAGATACGCAGTATTTT.

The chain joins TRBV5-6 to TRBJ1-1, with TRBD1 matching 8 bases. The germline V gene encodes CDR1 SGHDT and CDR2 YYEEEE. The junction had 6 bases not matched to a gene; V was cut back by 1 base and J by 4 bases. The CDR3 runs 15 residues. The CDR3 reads CASSLKQGDRTEAFF. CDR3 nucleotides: TGTGCCAGCAGCTTGAAACAGGGGGATCGCACTGAAGCTTTCTTT.

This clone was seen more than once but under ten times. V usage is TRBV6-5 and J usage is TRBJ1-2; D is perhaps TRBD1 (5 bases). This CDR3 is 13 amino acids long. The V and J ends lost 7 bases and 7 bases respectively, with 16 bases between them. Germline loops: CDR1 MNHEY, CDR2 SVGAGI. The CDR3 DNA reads TGTGCCAGCAATCGGGGCCCGTCGGGTGGCTACACCTTC. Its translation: CASNRGPSGGYTF.

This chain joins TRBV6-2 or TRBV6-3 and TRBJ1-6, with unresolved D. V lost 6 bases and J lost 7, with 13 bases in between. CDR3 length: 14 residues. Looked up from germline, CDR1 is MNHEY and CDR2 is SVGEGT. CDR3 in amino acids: CASSVSRGNSPLHF. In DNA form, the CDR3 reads TGTGCCAGCAGCGTTAGCCGCGGGAATTCACCCCTCCACTTT.

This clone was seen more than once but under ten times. In nucleotides, the CDR3 is TGCGCCAGCAGTGAACAACAGTACAATGAGCAGTTCTTC. Translation gives CASSEQQYNEQFF. The J gene is TRBJ2-1, the V gene TRBV10-1; the D is unclear. The germline V gene has CDR1 WNHNN and CDR2 SYGVQD (reference sequence). The CDR3 runs to 13 residues. The V end was cut by 3 bases, the J end by 4 bases, with 7 bases between.

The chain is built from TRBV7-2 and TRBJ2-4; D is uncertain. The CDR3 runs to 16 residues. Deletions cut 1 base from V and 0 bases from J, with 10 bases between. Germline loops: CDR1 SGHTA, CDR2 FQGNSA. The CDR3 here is CASSLDDRIAKNIQYF. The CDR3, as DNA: TGTGCCAGCAGCTTAGACGATAGAATAGCCAAAAACATTCAGTACTTC.

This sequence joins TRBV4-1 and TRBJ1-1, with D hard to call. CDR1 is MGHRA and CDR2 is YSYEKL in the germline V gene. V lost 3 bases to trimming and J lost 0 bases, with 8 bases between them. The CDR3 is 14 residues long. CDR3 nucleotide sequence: TGCGCCAGCAGCCAGGGGTTCATGAACACTGAAGCTTTCTTT. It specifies CASSQGFMNTEAFF.

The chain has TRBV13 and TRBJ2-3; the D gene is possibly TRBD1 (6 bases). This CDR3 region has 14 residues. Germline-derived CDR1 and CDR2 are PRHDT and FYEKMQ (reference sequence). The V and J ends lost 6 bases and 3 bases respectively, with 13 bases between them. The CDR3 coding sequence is TGTGCCAGCAGTCGTGGACAGTTGACAGATACGCAGTATTTT. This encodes CASSRGQLTDTQYF.

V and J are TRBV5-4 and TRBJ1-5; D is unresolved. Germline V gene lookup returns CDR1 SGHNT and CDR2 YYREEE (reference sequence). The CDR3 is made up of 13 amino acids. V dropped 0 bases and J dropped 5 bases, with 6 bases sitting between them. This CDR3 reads CASSLAGYQPQHF. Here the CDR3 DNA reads TGTGCCAGCAGCTTGGCCGGGTATCAGCCCCAGCATTTT.